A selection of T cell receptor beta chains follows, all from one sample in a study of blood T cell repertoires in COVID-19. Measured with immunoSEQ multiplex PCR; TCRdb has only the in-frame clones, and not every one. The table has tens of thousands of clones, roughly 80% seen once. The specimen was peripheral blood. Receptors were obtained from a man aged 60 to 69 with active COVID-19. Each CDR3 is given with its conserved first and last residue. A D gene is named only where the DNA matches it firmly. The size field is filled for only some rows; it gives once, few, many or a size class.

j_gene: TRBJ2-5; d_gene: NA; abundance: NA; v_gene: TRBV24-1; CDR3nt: TGTGCCACCAGTGATACCGGGACAGGCGGGAGAGAGACCCAGTACTTC; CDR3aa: CATSDTGTGGRETQYF
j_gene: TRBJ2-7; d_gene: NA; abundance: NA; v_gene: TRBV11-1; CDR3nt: TGTGCCAGCAGCTTAGATCGCTTGATGCGGGAGCAGTACTTC; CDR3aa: CASSLDRLMREQYF
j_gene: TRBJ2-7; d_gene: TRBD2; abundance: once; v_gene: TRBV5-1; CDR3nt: TGCGCCAGCAGCCCAACTAGCGGCTACGAGCAGTACTTC; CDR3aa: CASSPTSGYEQYF
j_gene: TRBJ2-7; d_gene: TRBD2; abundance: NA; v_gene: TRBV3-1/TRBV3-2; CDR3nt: TGTGCCAGCAGCCATGGCTTCGGGACTAGCGGATCCTACGAGCAGTACTTC; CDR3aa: CASSHGFGTSGSYEQYF
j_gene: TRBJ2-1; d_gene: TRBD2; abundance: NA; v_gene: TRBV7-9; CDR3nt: TGTGCCAGCAGCCAAACACTCGGTCGAGCGGGGGGCTCCTACAATGAGCAGTTCTTC; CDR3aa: CASSQTLGRAGGSYNEQFF
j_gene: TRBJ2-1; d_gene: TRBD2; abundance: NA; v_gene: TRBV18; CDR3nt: TGTGCCAGCTCACTAACTAGCGTATGGGGCAATGAGCAGTTCTTC; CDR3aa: CASSLTSVWGNEQFF
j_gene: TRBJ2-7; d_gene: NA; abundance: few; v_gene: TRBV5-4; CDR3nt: TGTGCCAGCAGCTTCATGGGAGTAGAGCAGTACTTC; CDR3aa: CASSFMGVEQYF
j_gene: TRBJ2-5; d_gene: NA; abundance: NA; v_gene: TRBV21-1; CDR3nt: TGTGCCAGCAGCCCAAACCGGATCAGGGAGACCCAGTACTTC; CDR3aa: CASSPNRIRETQYF
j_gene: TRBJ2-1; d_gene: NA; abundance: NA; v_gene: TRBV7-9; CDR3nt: TGTGCCAGCAGGGCTCTCGCTGAACCCTACAATGAGCAGTTCTTC; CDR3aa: CASRALAEPYNEQFF
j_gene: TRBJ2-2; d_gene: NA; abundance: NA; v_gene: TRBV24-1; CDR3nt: TGTGCCACCAGTGGGCCGGAACAGGGAACCGGGGAGCTGTTTTTT; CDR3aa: CATSGPEQGTGELFF
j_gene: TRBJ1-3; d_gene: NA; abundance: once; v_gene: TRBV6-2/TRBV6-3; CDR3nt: TGTGCCAGCAGCCCCCGGAGCACCATATATTTT; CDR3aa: CASSPRSTIYF
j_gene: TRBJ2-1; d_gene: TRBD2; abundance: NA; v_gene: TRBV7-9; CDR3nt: TGTGCCAGCAGCTTCCGCGGGAGTTCTTCCTACAATGAGCAGTTCTTC; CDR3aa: CASSFRGSSSYNEQFF
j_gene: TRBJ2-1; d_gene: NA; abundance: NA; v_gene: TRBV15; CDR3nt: TGTGCCACCAGCACAGGAACAGGGTCCTCCTACAATGAGCAGTTCTTC; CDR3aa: CATSTGTGSSYNEQFF
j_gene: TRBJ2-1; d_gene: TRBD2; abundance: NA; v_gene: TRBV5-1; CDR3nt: TGCGCCAGCAGCTTCGCCCGCACTAGCGGTTCCTACAATGAGCAGTTCTTC; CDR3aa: CASSFARTSGSYNEQFF
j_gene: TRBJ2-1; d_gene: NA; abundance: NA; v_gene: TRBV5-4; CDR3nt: TGTGCCAGCACCCAAGCGGGCCCTGTTAACAATGAGCAGTTCTTC; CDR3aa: CASTQAGPVNNEQFF
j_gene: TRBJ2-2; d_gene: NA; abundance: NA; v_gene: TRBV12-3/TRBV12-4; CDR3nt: TGTGCCAGCAACACGAACACCGGGGAGCTGTTTTTT; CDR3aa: CASNTNTGELFF
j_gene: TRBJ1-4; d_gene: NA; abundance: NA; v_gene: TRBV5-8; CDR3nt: TGTGCCAGCAGCCCCCGGACAGAAACTAATGAAAAACTGTTTTTT; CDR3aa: CASSPRTETNEKLFF
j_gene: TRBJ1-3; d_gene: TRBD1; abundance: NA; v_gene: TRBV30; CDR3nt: TGTGCCTGGAGTGGAAGGCTAGTCGCAGGGGGTTCCTCTGGAAACACCATATATTTT; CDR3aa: CAWSGRLVAGGSSGNTIYF
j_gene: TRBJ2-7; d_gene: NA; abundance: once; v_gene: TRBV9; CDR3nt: TGTGCCAGCAGCTTAACGGGCGGGGTAAACTACGAGCAGTACTTC; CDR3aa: CASSLTGGVNYEQYF
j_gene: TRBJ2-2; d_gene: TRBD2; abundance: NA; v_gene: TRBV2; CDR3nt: TGTGCCAGCAAGCTTGGACTAGCGGGAGGTCTTACCGGGGAGCTGTTTTTT; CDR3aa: CASKLGLAGGLTGELFF
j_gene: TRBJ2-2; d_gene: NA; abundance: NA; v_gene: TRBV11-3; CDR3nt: TGTGCCAGCAACTTCTCTTTACGGGACACCATGATATCGAACACCGGGGAGCTGTTTTTT; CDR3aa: CASNFSLRDTMISNTGELFF
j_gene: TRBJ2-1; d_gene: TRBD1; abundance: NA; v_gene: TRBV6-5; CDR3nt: TGTGCCAGCAGTTTTAAGCCGGGACAGGGCCTCCATGAGCAGTTCTTC; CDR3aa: CASSFKPGQGLHEQFF